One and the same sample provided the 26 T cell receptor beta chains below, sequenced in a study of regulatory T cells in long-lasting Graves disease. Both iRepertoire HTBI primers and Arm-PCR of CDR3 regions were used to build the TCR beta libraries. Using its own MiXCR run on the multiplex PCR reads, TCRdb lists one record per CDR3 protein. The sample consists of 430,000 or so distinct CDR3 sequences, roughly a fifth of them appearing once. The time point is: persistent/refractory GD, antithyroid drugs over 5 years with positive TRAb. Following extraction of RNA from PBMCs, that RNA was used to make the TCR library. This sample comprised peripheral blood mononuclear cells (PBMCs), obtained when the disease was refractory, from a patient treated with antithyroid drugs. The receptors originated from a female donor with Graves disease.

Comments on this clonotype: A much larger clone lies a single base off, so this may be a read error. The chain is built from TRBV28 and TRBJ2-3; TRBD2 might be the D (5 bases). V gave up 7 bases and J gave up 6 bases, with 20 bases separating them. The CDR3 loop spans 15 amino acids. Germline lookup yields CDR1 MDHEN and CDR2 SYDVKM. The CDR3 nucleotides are TGTGCCAGCATCCCGGACGGGGAACTCCCCGATACGCAGTATTTT. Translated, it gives CASIPDGELPDTQYF.

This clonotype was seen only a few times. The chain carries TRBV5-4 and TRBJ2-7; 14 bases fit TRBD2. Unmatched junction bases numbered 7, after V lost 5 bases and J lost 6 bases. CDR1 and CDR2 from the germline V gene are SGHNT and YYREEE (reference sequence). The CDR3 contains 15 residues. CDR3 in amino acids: CASSTAGLAGGEQYF. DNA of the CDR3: TGTGCCAGCAGTACTGCTGGACTAGCGGGAGGCGAGCAGTACTTC.

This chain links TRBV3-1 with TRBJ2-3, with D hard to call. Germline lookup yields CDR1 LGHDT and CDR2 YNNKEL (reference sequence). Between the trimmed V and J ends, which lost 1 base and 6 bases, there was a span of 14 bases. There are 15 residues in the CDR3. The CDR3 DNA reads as TGTGCCAGCAGCCAAGGTAACCCCCGTCCTGATACGCAGTATTTT. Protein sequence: CASSQGNPRPDTQYF.

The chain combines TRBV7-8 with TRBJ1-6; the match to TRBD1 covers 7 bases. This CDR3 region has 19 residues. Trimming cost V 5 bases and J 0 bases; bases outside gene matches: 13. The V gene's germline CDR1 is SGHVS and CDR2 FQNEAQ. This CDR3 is CASSPGRDRAFSYNSPLHF. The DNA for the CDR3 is TGTGCCAGCAGCCCCGGGAGGGACAGAGCCTTCTCCTATAATTCACCCCTCCACTTT.

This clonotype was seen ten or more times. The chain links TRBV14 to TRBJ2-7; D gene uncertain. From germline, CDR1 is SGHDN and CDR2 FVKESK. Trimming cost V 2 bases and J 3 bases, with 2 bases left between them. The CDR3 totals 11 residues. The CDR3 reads CASSQFYEQYF. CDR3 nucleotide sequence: TGTGCCAGCAGCCAATTCTACGAGCAGTACTTC.

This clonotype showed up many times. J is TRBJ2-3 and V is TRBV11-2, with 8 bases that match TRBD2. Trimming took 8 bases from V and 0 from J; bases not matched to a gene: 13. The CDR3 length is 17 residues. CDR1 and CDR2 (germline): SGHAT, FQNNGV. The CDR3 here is CASGSLKREYSTDTQYF. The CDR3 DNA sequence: TGTGCCAGCGGATCCCTGAAGCGGGAGTACAGCACAGATACGCAGTATTTT.

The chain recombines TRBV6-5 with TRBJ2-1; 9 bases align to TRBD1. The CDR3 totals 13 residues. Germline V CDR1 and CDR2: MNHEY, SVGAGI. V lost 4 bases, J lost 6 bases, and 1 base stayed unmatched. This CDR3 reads CASSWDRANEQFF. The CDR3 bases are TGTGCCAGCAGTTGGGACAGGGCCAATGAGCAGTTCTTC.

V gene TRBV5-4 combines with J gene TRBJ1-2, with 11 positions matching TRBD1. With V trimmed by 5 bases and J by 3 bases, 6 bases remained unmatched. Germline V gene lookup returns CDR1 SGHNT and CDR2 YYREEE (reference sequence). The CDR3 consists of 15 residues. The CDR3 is CASRVPGQGDYGYTF. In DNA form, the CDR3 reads TGTGCCAGCAGAGTACCGGGACAGGGGGACTATGGCTACACCTTC.

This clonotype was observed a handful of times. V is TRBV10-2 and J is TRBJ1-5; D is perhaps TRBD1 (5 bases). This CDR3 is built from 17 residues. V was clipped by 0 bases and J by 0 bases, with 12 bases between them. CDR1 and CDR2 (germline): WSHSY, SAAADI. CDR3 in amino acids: CASSESTRGYSNQPQHF. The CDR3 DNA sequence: TGCGCCAGCAGTGAGTCAACCCGGGGGTATAGCAATCAGCCCCAGCATTTT.

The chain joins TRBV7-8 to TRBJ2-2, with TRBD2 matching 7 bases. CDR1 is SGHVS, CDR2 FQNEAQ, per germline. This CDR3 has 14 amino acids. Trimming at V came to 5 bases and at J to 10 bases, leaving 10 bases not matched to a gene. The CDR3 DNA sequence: TGTGCCAGCAGCCAGAGACTAGCCCCAGCGGAGCTGTTTTTT. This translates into CASSQRLAPAELFF.

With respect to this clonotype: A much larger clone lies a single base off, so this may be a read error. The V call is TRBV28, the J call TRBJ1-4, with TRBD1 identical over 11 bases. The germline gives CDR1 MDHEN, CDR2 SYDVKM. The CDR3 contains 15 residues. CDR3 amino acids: CVSSSPGQGDEKLFF. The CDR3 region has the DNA TGTGTCAGCAGTTCTCCGGGACAGGGGGATGAAAAACTGTTTTTT.

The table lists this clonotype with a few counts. CDR3 amino acids: CASSLGLSGAYVETQYF. CDR3 nucleotides: TGTGCCAGCAGCTTAGGCCTCTCGGGGGCTTATGTTGAGACCCAGTACTTC. The chain uses TRBV7-2 and TRBJ2-5; D tentatively reads TRBD1 or TRBD2 (6 bases each). The CDR3 sequence is 17 residues long. Germline V gene lookup returns CDR1 SGHTA and CDR2 FQGNSA. Trimming took 1 base from V and 5 from J, leaving 20 bases between them.

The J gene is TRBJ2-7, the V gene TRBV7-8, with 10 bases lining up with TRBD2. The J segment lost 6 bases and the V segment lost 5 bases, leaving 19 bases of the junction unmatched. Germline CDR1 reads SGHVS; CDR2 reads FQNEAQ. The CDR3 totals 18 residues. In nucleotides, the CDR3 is TGTGCCAGCAGCCCAAGACACGATTCTAGCGGGAGTTCGGGCGAGCAGTACTTC. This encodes CASSPRHDSSGSSGEQYF.

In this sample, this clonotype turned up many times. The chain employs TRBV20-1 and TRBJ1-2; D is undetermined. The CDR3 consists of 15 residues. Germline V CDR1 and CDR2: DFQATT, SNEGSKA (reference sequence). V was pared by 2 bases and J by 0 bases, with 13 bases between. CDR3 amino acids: CSARTALSTNYGYTF. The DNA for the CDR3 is TGCAGTGCTAGAACTGCCCTCTCTACTAACTATGGCTACACCTTC.

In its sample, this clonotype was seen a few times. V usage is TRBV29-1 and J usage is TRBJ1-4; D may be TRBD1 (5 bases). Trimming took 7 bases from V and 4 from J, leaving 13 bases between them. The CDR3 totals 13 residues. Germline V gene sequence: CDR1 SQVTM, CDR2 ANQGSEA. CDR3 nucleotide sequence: TGCAGCGCTGACTCGCAGGGTAATGAAAAACTGTTTTTT. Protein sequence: CSADSQGNEKLFF.

CDR3 bases: TGTGCCAGCACAGGGACAGGTGTCAATGAGCAGTTCTTC. Residues: CASTGTGVNEQFF. The chain joins TRBV2 to TRBJ2-1; TRBD1 matches 8 bases. Germline V gene sequence: CDR1 SNHLY, CDR2 FYNNEI. The CDR3 totals 13 residues. V shed 7 bases, J shed 6 bases, and the junction held 5 bases outside the gene matches.

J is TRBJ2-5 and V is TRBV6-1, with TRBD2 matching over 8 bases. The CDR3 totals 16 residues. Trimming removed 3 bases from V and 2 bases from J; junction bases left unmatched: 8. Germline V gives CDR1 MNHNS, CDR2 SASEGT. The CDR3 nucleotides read TGTGCCAGCAGTGACGGGAACGGCGGGAGGCAAGAGACCCAGTACTTC. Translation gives CASSDGNGGRQETQYF.

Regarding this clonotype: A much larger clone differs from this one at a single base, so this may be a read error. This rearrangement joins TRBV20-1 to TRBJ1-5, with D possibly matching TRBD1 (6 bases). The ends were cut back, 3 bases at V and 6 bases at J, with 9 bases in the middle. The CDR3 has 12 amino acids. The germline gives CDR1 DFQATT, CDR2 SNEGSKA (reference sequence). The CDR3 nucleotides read TGCAGTGCTAGGACAGGTACTCAGCCCCAGCATTTT. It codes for CSARTGTQPQHF.

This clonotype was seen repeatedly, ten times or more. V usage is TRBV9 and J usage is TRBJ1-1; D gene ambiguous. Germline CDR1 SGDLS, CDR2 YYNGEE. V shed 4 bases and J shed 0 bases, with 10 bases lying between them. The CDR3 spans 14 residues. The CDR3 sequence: CASSPDGVNTEAFF. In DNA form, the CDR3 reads TGTGCCAGCAGCCCAGATGGGGTGAACACTGAAGCTTTCTTT.

CDR3: CASSSRLAGVIGNEQFF. CDR3 nucleotide sequence: TGTGCCAGCAGTTCGAGATTAGCGGGAGTCATCGGAAATGAGCAGTTCTTC. The chain carries TRBV28 and TRBJ2-1, with TRBD2 identical over 9 bases. Germline CDR1 MDHEN, CDR2 SYDVKM. The CDR3 is 17 amino acids. The ends lost 4 bases at V and 7 bases at J; junction bases unmatched: 14.

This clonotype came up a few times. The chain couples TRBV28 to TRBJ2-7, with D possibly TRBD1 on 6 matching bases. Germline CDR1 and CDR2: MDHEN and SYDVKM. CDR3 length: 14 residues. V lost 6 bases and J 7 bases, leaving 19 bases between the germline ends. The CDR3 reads CASSQTGQGWEQYF. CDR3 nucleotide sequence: TGTGCCAGCAGCCAGACAGGCCAGGGATGGGAGCAGTACTTC.

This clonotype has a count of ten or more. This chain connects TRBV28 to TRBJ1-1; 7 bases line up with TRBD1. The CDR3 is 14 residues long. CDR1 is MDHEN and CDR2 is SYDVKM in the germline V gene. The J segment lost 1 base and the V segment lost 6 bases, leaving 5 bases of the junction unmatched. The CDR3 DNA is TGTGCCAGCAGCGCAGGGGGTTGGAACACTGAAGCTTTCTTT. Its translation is CASSAGGWNTEAFF.

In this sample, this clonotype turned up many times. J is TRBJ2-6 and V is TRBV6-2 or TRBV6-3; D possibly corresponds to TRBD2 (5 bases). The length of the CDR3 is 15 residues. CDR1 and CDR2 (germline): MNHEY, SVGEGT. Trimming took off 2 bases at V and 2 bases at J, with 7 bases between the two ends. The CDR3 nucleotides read TGTGCCAGCAGTTACGCGGGCGCTGGGGCCAACGTCCTGACTTTC. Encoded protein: CASSYAGAGANVLTF.

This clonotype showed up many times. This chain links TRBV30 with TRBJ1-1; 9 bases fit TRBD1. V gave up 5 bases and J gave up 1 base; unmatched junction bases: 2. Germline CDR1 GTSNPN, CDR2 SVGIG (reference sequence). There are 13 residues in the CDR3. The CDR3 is CAWATGGNTEAFF. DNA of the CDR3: TGTGCCTGGGCGACAGGGGGGAACACTGAAGCTTTCTTT.

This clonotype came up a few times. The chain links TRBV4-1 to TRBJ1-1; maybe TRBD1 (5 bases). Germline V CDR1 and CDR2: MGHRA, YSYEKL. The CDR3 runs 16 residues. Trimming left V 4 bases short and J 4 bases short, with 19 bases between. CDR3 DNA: TGCGCCAGCAGCCGGGGGGTTTCGCGGATGGGCACTGAAGCTTTCTTT. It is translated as CASSRGVSRMGTEAFF.

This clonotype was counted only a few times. Written as DNA, the CDR3 is TGTGCCAGCAGCCAAGGGCCCAATCAGCCCCAGCATTTT. Encoded protein: CASSQGPNQPQHF. V and J are TRBV3-1 and TRBJ1-5; D is undetermined. Germline V gene data show CDR1 as LGHDT and CDR2 as YNNKEL (reference sequence). This CDR3 is 13 amino acids long. Trimming removed 1 base at V and 3 bases at J, with 4 bases between.